Listed here are 25 T cell receptor beta chains from one sample, sequenced in a study of identical twins. TCRdb called the 5' RACE reads again in MiXCR, with one record for every CDR3 protein. The sample yields 400,000 to 650,000 distinct CDR3 sequences, around 20% seen once. This sample was also put to use in a study of T cells expressing NK-cell markers.

Sequencing used CD4+ T cells sorted from blood. The receptor source for this set is a woman younger than 30 in good health.

This clonotype was detected a few times. This chain connects TRBV25-1 to TRBJ2-5, with 10 bases fitting TRBD2. J gave up 5 bases and V 1 base, and 4 bases lay outside the gene matches. This CDR3 region has 15 residues. CDR1 and CDR2 (germline): MGHDK, SYGVNS. The CDR3 region is CASSESSGSLETQYF. CDR3 nucleotides: TGTGCCAGCAGTGAATCTAGCGGGAGTTTGGAGACCCAGTACTTC. The entire variable domain, with the rest obtained from reference TRBV25-1 and TRBJ2-5, is as follows: EADIYQTPRYLVIGTGKKITLECSQTMGHDKMYWYQQDPGMELHLIHYSYGVNSTEKGDLSSESTVSRIRTEHFPLTLESARPSHTSQYLCASSESSGSLETQYFGPGTRLLVL.

The gene calls are TRBV3-1 and TRBJ2-3; 9 bases are a match to TRBD2. The CDR3 length is 17 residues. J lost 4 bases, V lost 0 bases, and 8 bases had no gene match. Germline CDR1 and CDR2: LGHDT and YNNKEL (reference sequence). The CDR3 here is CASSQDILAGKSDTQYF. CDR3 nucleotides: TGTGCCAGCAGCCAAGATATTCTAGCGGGGAAATCAGATACGCAGTATTTT.

This clonotype came up a few times. V is TRBV12-3 or TRBV12-4 and J is TRBJ2-7; 9 bases align to TRBD2. The CDR3 sequence is 14 residues long. The trim removed 2 bases at V and 6 bases at J, leaving 5 bases unmatched. CDR3 nucleotides: TGTGCCAGCAGTTTACTAGCGGGAATGGGCGAGCAGTACTTC. Its protein product is CASSLLAGMGEQYF.

The rearrangement links TRBV12-3 or TRBV12-4 to TRBJ2-1, with D possibly matching TRBD2 (5 bases). The germline V and J ends were trimmed by 3 bases and 6 bases, with 9 bases remaining between them. The CDR3 is 13 amino acids. The DNA for the CDR3 is TGTGCCAGCAGTTTTCGACGGGGCAATGAGCAGTTCTTC. Its translation: CASSFRRGNEQFF.

The chain has TRBV7-2 and TRBJ1-2; the D gene is possibly TRBD1 (5 bases). From germline, CDR1 is SGHTA and CDR2 FQGNSA. The CDR3 extends over 14 amino acids. V dropped 1 base and J dropped 5 bases, with 11 bases sitting between them. The CDR3 DNA is TGTGCCAGCAGCTTAGGGGACGGAAGATATGGCTACACCTTC. It translates to CASSLGDGRYGYTF.

The rearrangement joins TRBV5-1 to TRBJ1-4, with TRBD1 matching 8 bases. This CDR3 is 15 amino acids long. Germline V lookup: CDR1 SGHRS, CDR2 YFSETQ. J gave up 3 bases and V 3 bases, and 4 bases lay outside the gene matches. The CDR3 is CASSYQGAPNEKLFF. As DNA, the CDR3 is TGCGCCAGCAGCTATCAGGGGGCACCTAATGAAAAACTGTTTTTT.

The rearrangement uses TRBV9 and TRBJ1-2; D gene unclear. The CDR3 has 15 amino acids. Per germline, CDR1 SGDLS and CDR2 YYNGEE. The V end was cut by 0 bases, the J end by 8 bases, with 17 bases between. The CDR3 coding sequence is TGTGCCAGCAGCGTAGAATCGGAGGCCCCTATGGGCTACACCTTC. This sequence encodes CASSVESEAPMGYTF.

A few counts support this clonotype. The chain is built from TRBV6-5 and TRBJ2-1; D not resolved. V was pared by 2 bases and J by 1 base, with 12 bases between. Germline loops: CDR1 MNHEY, CDR2 SVGAGI. The CDR3 has 16 amino acids. This chain's CDR3 is CASSYGVGISYNEQFF. Written as DNA, the CDR3 is TGTGCCAGCAGTTACGGGGTGGGGATATCCTACAATGAGCAGTTCTTC.

This clonotype was seen only a few times. One base away lies a much larger clone, so this may be a sequencing read error. This chain links TRBV20-1 with TRBJ1-2, with D perhaps matching TRBD1 (5 bases). Germline-derived CDR1 and CDR2 are DFQATT and SNEGSKA (reference sequence). Trimming cost V 1 base and J 2 bases, with 5 bases left between them. The CDR3 covers 12 residues. CDR3 sequence: CSARGQNYGYTF. In nucleotides, the CDR3 is TGCAGTGCTAGAGGACAGAACTATGGCTACACCTTC.

This clonotype was detected a few times. The rearrangement links TRBV20-1 to TRBJ2-7, with a tentative D call TRBD2 (6 bases). The germline V gene has CDR1 DFQATT and CDR2 SNEGSKA (reference sequence). The V and J ends lost 3 bases and 2 bases respectively, with 8 bases between them. The CDR3 extends over 12 amino acids. The CDR3, as DNA: TGCAGTGCTAGGCCGGGGGCCTACGAGCAGTACTTC. Translating gives CSARPGAYEQYF.

This clonotype came up many times. The chain joins TRBV5-5 to TRBJ1-5, with D uncertain. The germline V and J ends were trimmed by 4 bases and 0 bases, with 5 bases remaining between them. The length of the CDR3 is 13 residues. Germline-derived CDR1 and CDR2 are SGHKS and YYEKEE (reference sequence). Here the CDR3 DNA reads TGTGCCAGCAGCCCGTATAGCAATCAGCCCCAGCATTTT. Protein: CASSPYSNQPQHF.

The J gene is TRBJ2-3, the V gene TRBV4-2, with TRBD2 matching 8 bases. The germline gives CDR1 LGHNA, CDR2 YNFKEQ. Trimming took 4 bases from V and 2 from J; bases not matched to a gene: 8. The CDR3 runs 16 residues. The CDR3: CASSRGGLGDTDTQYF. The CDR3 region has the DNA TGTGCCAGCAGCCGGGGGGGACTAGGGGACACAGATACGCAGTATTTT.

The sample holds a few counts of this clonotype. The chain uses TRBV20-1 and TRBJ2-1; D is perhaps TRBD2 (6 bases). Per the germline V gene, CDR1 is DFQATT and CDR2 is SNEGSKA (reference sequence). This CDR3 has 16 residues. Between the trimmed V and J ends, which lost 3 bases and 0 bases, there was a span of 15 bases. The CDR3 DNA reads TGCAGTGCTAGTAAACTGGCGGGGACCTCCTACAATGAGCAGTTCTTC. Its protein product is CSASKLAGTSYNEQFF.

The chain combines TRBV12-5 with TRBJ2-1, with D possibly matching TRBD1 (5 bases). Germline V gives CDR1 LGHNT, CDR2 FRNRAP. CDR3 length: 14 residues. Trimming cost V 9 bases and J 0 bases, with 12 bases left between them. The CDR3 is CASPGADSYNEQFF. The CDR3 DNA follows: TGTGCTAGCCCTGGGGCGGACTCCTACAATGAGCAGTTCTTC.

This sequence joins TRBV29-1 and TRBJ1-2; TRBD1 is a possible D gene (6 bases). V was pared by 2 bases and J by 3 bases, with 16 bases between. The germline V gene has CDR1 SQVTM and CDR2 ANQGSEA. This CDR3 is 15 amino acids long. The CDR3 sequence is CSVENRQVRDYGYTF. The CDR3 nucleotides are TGCAGCGTTGAAAACAGACAGGTTAGGGACTATGGCTACACCTTC.

The J gene is TRBJ2-1, the V gene TRBV6-1; TRBD1 aligns across 7 bases. Germline assignment: CDR1 MNHNS and CDR2 SASEGT. Trimming cost V 4 bases and J 7 bases; bases outside gene matches: 4. The CDR3 spans 13 residues. The CDR3 here is CASSAQGRNEQFF. The CDR3 DNA sequence: TGTGCCAGCAGTGCACAGGGGAGAAATGAGCAGTTCTTC.

This clonotype appeared a few times. The V call is TRBV20-1, the J call TRBJ1-1, with 8 bases aligning to TRBD1. The CDR3 is made up of 14 amino acids. Germline-derived CDR1 and CDR2 are DFQATT and SNEGSKA (reference sequence). After removal of 1 base from V and 10 bases from J, the junction contained 11 bases not matched to a gene. CDR3 residues: CSARAPGGPQLAFF. In nucleotides, the CDR3 is TGCAGTGCTAGAGCCCCAGGGGGCCCACAACTAGCTTTCTTT.

This clonotype was seen more than once but under ten times. The chain recombines TRBV6-1 with TRBJ1-2; TRBD1 matches 7 bases. The CDR3 sequence is 16 residues long. The ends lost 5 bases at V and 0 bases at J; junction bases unmatched: 9. Per the germline V gene, CDR1 is MNHNS and CDR2 is SASEGT. The CDR3 coding sequence is TGTGCCAGCAGTAGCCTCGGACAGGCCGCTAACTATGGCTACACCTTC. Amino acids: CASSSLGQAANYGYTF.

This clonotype has a handful of counts. The chain carries TRBV7-8 and TRBJ2-4, with 8 bases lining up with TRBD1. This CDR3 is 15 amino acids long. Germline CDR1 and CDR2: SGHVS and FQNEAQ. V lost 4 bases and J lost 8; bases outside the gene matches: 10. The chain's CDR3 is CASSSYRDRWHIQYF. DNA for the CDR3: TGTGCCAGCAGCTCGTACCGGGACAGGTGGCACATTCAGTACTTC.

This clonotype was observed a handful of times. This chain connects TRBV7-9 to TRBJ1-5, with D hard to call. The V end was cut by 0 bases, the J end by 7 bases, with 7 bases between. This CDR3 contains 13 residues. Germline lookup yields CDR1 SEHNR and CDR2 FQNEAQ (reference sequence). The CDR3 DNA follows: TGTGCCAGCAGCTTAGCGGAACGCCAGCCCCAGCATTTT. It specifies CASSLAERQPQHF. The full variable domain, with the rest looked up from reference TRBV7-9 and TRBJ1-5, is DTGVSQNPRHKITKRGQNVTFRCDPISEHNRLYWYRQTLGQGPEFLTYFQNEAQLEKSRLLSDRFSAERPKGSFSTLEIQRTEQGDSAMYLCASSLAERQPQHFGDGTRLSIL.

This sequence joins TRBV3-1 and TRBJ2-2, with D possibly matching TRBD2 (6 bases). Trimming stripped 11 bases from V and 0 bases from J, with 25 bases between. The CDR3 runs 18 residues. CDR1 is LGHDT, CDR2 YNNKEL, per germline (reference sequence). The CDR3 DNA is TGTGCCTGCTGCCCCTCCAGACCGGGAGCAGCGAACACCGGGGAGCTGTTTTTT. This translates into CACCPSRPGAANTGELFF.

This clonotype was seen a few times. The chain uses TRBV12-3 or TRBV12-4 and TRBJ1-2; D is uncertain. This CDR3 comprises 14 residues. V was clipped by 0 bases and J by 5 bases, with 10 bases between them. Here the CDR3 reads CASSLAPSFYGYTF. The CDR3 DNA reads TGTGCCAGCAGTTTAGCGCCCAGTTTTTATGGCTACACCTTC.

This clonotype was detected only a few times. The chain carries TRBV20-1 and TRBJ2-7, with 7 bases lining up with TRBD1. CDR1 is DFQATT, CDR2 SNEGSKA, per germline (reference sequence). J was trimmed by 5 bases and V by 3 bases; bases with no gene match: 10. This CDR3 comprises 14 residues. The CDR3 protein is CSARHTGVPHEQYF. The CDR3 DNA reads TGCAGTGCTAGGCACACAGGGGTCCCTCACGAGCAGTACTTC.

The table lists this clonotype with many counts. The chain combines TRBV7-2 with TRBJ1-5, with a weak D call TRBD1 (6 bases). CDR1 and CDR2 from the germline V gene are SGHTA and FQGNSA. Trimming cost V 6 bases and J 6 bases, with 15 bases left between them. The CDR3 loop spans 14 amino acids. CDR3 DNA sequence: TGTGCCAGCAGTTTCACAGGGAAGGCTCAGCCCCAGCATTTT. Its protein is CASSFTGKAQPQHF.

V is TRBV19 and J is TRBJ2-3; the D is unclear. Per the germline V gene, CDR1 is LNHDA and CDR2 is SQIVND (reference sequence). Trimming removed 5 bases from V and 0 bases from J, with 12 bases in between. The CDR3 runs to 15 residues. The CDR3 protein is CASSPMGFSTDTQYF. The CDR3 nucleotides read TGTGCCAGTAGTCCCATGGGGTTCAGCACAGATACGCAGTATTTT.